The following is a T cell receptor beta chain sequence with its context. Participants were aged 18 to 89 years, lived in under 30 US areas, and enrolled virtually. Researchers sorted participants into cohorts using their self-reported clinical history. The V and J ends lost 10 bases and 4 bases respectively, with 18 bases between them. From germline, CDR1 is KGHDR and CDR2 SFDVKD. The CDR3 loop spans 15 amino acids. The sample originates from a study of blood T cell repertoires in COVID-19. Repertoires were generated with immunoSEQ multiplex PCR, while TCRdb's copy carries only in-frame clones and drops some. This sample yields roughly 290,000 clones, of which 87% are seen a single time; roughly 6.3% belongs to the top ten.

Sequenced material: PBMCs or T cells enriched from blood (not recorded which). The receptor comes from a woman in her thirties or forties who had recovered from COVID-19. The V and J genes are TRBV24-1 and TRBJ2-2, with D perhaps TRBD2 (6 bases). The CDR3: CATSSGGSSTGELFF. In DNA form, the CDR3 reads TGTGCCACGAGTTCCGGGGGATCCAGCACCGGGGAGCTGTTTTTT.